This T cell receptor beta chain derives from a study of T cell responses to AZD1222 COVID-19 vaccine. Across the whole study: Pooling of second doses given at about 4 or about 12 weeks was done. Overall study results and limits: CD4 TCRs covered the whole spike, strongest at regions 160-218 and 743-854. Mostly white British, mostly female donors; authors suggested clonal diversity may be underestimated.

In regard to this clone: Its antigen is still unknown.

Germline CDR1 is MNHEY and CDR2 is SMNVEV (reference sequence). V gave up 8 bases and J gave up 9 bases, with 10 bases separating them. CDR3 size: 10 residues. Clones were read by immunoSEQ multiplex PCR, and TCRdb kept only the in-frame ones, dropping some. The table shows approximately 80,000 clones, with more than 75% occurring only once. The chain couples TRBV27 to TRBJ1-2; D uncertain. This specimen was peripheral blood, taken on day 0 of AZD1222 vaccination. The receptor's source is an adult in good health. The CDR3 coding sequence is TGTGCCAGCCTCACCGTCAGCTACACCTTC. Translating gives CASLTVSYTF.